A selection of T cell receptor beta chains follows, all from one sample in a study of cytomegalovirus exposure and HLA in healthy donors. Some clones are missing from TCRdb's copy, which holds only in-frame ones; the method was immunoSEQ multiplex PCR. The sample consists of just over 65,000 clones, about 81% of them appearing once. The sequenced material came from PBMCs. The receptors stem from a human donor in good health. Both conserved end residues are part of each CDR3. Each record gives: clone size, V gene, D gene, J gene, CDR3 DNA, CDR3 protein. The D gene is left open where the match is weak. A clone size is listed for some rows: how often the clone was seen (once, few, many), or a class if it is expanded.

abundance: NA
v_gene: TRBV5-1
d_gene: NA
j_gene: TRBJ2-7
CDR3nt: TGCGCCAGCAGCCAGGACAACTCCTACGAGCAGTACTTC
CDR3aa: CASSQDNSYEQYF

abundance: few
v_gene: TRBV27
d_gene: NA
j_gene: TRBJ2-5
CDR3nt: TGTGCCAGCAGTATGACCCAGGGGTTCCAAGAGACCCAGTACTTC
CDR3aa: CASSMTQGFQETQYF

abundance: NA
v_gene: TRBV2
d_gene: NA
j_gene: TRBJ1-2
CDR3nt: TGTGCCAGCAGTGCCCTAAACTATGGCTACACCTTC
CDR3aa: CASSALNYGYTF

abundance: few
v_gene: TRBV7-9
d_gene: NA
j_gene: TRBJ2-7
CDR3nt: TGTGCCAGCAGCTTAGTACGGGGAATCACCTACGAGCAGTACTTC
CDR3aa: CASSLVRGITYEQYF

abundance: NA
v_gene: TRBV14
d_gene: TRBD1
j_gene: TRBJ2-7
CDR3nt: TGTGCCAGCAGCCTAGGACAGGGACGGGAGCAGTACTTC
CDR3aa: CASSLGQGREQYF

abundance: NA
v_gene: TRBV10-3
d_gene: TRBD2
j_gene: TRBJ2-7
CDR3nt: TGTGCCATCAGTGACACTAGCGGGGTAGATGAGCAGTACTTC
CDR3aa: CAISDTSGVDEQYF

abundance: once
v_gene: TRBV7-2
d_gene: NA
j_gene: TRBJ1-5
CDR3nt: TGTGCCAGCAGCTTAGGATCACAGGGCGTCGGTGATCAGCCCCAGCATTTT
CDR3aa: CASSLGSQGVGDQPQHF

abundance: NA
v_gene: TRBV5-1
d_gene: TRBD1
j_gene: TRBJ1-2
CDR3nt: TGCGCCAGCAGCGGATGGGGGGACAGAGCCCAATTCAACTATGGCTACACCTTC
CDR3aa: CASSGWGDRAQFNYGYTF

abundance: once
v_gene: TRBV18
d_gene: TRBD1
j_gene: TRBJ2-3
CDR3nt: TGTGCCAGCTCACCCGGACAGGGGAGAGATACGCAGTATTTT
CDR3aa: CASSPGQGRDTQYF

abundance: once
v_gene: TRBV19
d_gene: NA
j_gene: TRBJ1-5
CDR3nt: TGTGCCAGTAGTATAGATGGAGGGTATCAGCCCCAGCATTTT
CDR3aa: CASSIDGGYQPQHF

abundance: NA
v_gene: TRBV11-2
d_gene: NA
j_gene: TRBJ1-1
CDR3nt: TGTGCTAGCACCAGGGGTTACACTGAAGCTTTCTTT
CDR3aa: CASTRGYTEAFF

abundance: NA
v_gene: TRBV21-1
d_gene: NA
j_gene: TRBJ1-5
CDR3nt: TGTGCCAGCATAACCGACAGGGGGCTCCATAGCAATCAGCCCCAGCATTTT
CDR3aa: CASITDRGLHSNQPQHF

abundance: NA
v_gene: TRBV7-8
d_gene: TRBD2
j_gene: TRBJ2-7
CDR3nt: TGTGCCAGCGCACTTCTAGCGGGGGGACATCGCTACGAGCAGTACTTC
CDR3aa: CASALLAGGHRYEQYF

abundance: NA
v_gene: TRBV28
d_gene: TRBD1
j_gene: TRBJ2-1
CDR3nt: TGTGCCAGCAGTTTATTTGGGGTGGGACAGTCCTACAATGAGCAGTTCTTC
CDR3aa: CASSLFGVGQSYNEQFF

abundance: NA
v_gene: TRBV5-1
d_gene: NA
j_gene: TRBJ2-5
CDR3nt: TGCGCCAGCAGAACTAATCAAGGGACCCAGTACTTC
CDR3aa: CASRTNQGTQYF

abundance: NA
v_gene: TRBV2
d_gene: NA
j_gene: TRBJ2-7
CDR3nt: TGTGCCAGCAGTGAGAGCACCTACGAGCAGTACTTC
CDR3aa: CASSESTYEQYF

abundance: NA
v_gene: TRBV7-2
d_gene: TRBD2
j_gene: TRBJ2-3
CDR3nt: TGTGCCAGCAGCCGGACCGGGACTAGCGGGGGTATGCAGTATTTT
CDR3aa: CASSRTGTSGGMQYF

abundance: NA
v_gene: TRBV19
d_gene: TRBD2
j_gene: TRBJ2-1
CDR3nt: TGTGCCAGTAGTATGACTAGCGGGGGTCCCAATGAGCAGTTCTTC
CDR3aa: CASSMTSGGPNEQFF

abundance: NA
v_gene: TRBV2
d_gene: TRBD2
j_gene: TRBJ2-7
CDR3nt: TGTGCCAGCAGCGCCGGACTAGCGGGGGGCATCTCCTACGAGCAGTACTTC
CDR3aa: CASSAGLAGGISYEQYF

abundance: few
v_gene: TRBV27
d_gene: TRBD1
j_gene: TRBJ1-2
CDR3nt: TGTGCCAGCAGTTTGTCCAGGGGGCCGGACTATGGCTACACCTTC
CDR3aa: CASSLSRGPDYGYTF

abundance: NA
v_gene: TRBV29-1
d_gene: TRBD2
j_gene: TRBJ2-7
CDR3nt: TGCAGCGTTGACGGACTAGCGATGCACGACGAGCAGTACTTC
CDR3aa: CSVDGLAMHDEQYF

abundance: NA
v_gene: TRBV7-2
d_gene: NA
j_gene: TRBJ2-2
CDR3nt: TGTGCCAGCAGCCCCGACACCGGGGAGCTGTTTTTT
CDR3aa: CASSPDTGELFF

abundance: NA
v_gene: TRBV6-5
d_gene: NA
j_gene: TRBJ1-1
CDR3nt: TGTGCCAGCAGCAACAGGTTACCTGAAGCTTTCTTT
CDR3aa: CASSNRLPEAFF

abundance: NA
v_gene: TRBV6-5
d_gene: NA
j_gene: TRBJ1-2
CDR3nt: TGTGCCAGCAGTTACTCGGGGGGGTCCGCTTGGTATGGCTACACCTTC
CDR3aa: CASSYSGGSAWYGYTF

abundance: NA
v_gene: TRBV6-5
d_gene: TRBD1
j_gene: TRBJ1-2
CDR3nt: TGTGCCAGCAGGAAGGACAGGGTAATAGCCTATGGCTACCCCTTC
CDR3aa: CASRKDRVIAYGYPF

abundance: NA
v_gene: TRBV7-3
d_gene: NA
j_gene: TRBJ1-5
CDR3nt: TGTTCCAGCAGCTTCATAGGAGGGCCCCAGCATTTT
CDR3aa: CSSSFIGGPQHF

abundance: NA
v_gene: TRBV23-1
d_gene: NA
j_gene: TRBJ1-2
CDR3nt: TGCGCGCCTTGGGGAGGGGGGGGACGCCGGAATGGCTACACCTTC
CDR3aa: CAPWGGGGRRNGYTF

abundance: NA
v_gene: TRBV5-6
d_gene: TRBD2
j_gene: TRBJ2-5
CDR3nt: TGTGCCAGCAGCTTTGAGACTAGCGGGGGGCGGACCCAGTACTTC
CDR3aa: CASSFETSGGRTQYF

abundance: NA
v_gene: TRBV5-4
d_gene: TRBD2
j_gene: TRBJ2-5
CDR3nt: TGTGCCAGCAGCTCTAATACGGGACTAAGGGAGACCCAGTACTTC
CDR3aa: CASSSNTGLRETQYF

abundance: NA
v_gene: TRBV6-6
d_gene: NA
j_gene: TRBJ2-7
CDR3nt: TGTGCCAGCAGCCCCCGGGCAGGGTACAACGAGCAGTACTTC
CDR3aa: CASSPRAGYNEQYF

abundance: once
v_gene: TRBV10-3
d_gene: TRBD2
j_gene: TRBJ2-3
CDR3nt: TGTGCCATCAGTGAGCCGCGCGCAGGACTAGCGGGGGCGGATACGCAGTATTTT
CDR3aa: CAISEPRAGLAGADTQYF

abundance: NA
v_gene: TRBV25-1
d_gene: NA
j_gene: TRBJ1-2
CDR3nt: TGTGCCAGCAGTCGGGAGAGACTCTATGGCTACACCTTC
CDR3aa: CASSRERLYGYTF

abundance: NA
v_gene: TRBV5-1
d_gene: TRBD1
j_gene: TRBJ1-4
CDR3nt: TGCGCCAGCAGCATTCGACAGGGGGCGGATGAAAAACTGTTTTTT
CDR3aa: CASSIRQGADEKLFF

abundance: once
v_gene: TRBV10-3
d_gene: TRBD2
j_gene: TRBJ2-7
CDR3nt: TGTGCCATCAGCCCGACTAGCGGGGGGGCCGGGGAGCAGTACTTC
CDR3aa: CAISPTSGGAGEQYF

abundance: once
v_gene: TRBV11-2
d_gene: NA
j_gene: TRBJ1-2
CDR3nt: TGTGCCAGCAGCTCCGTACGGACATCTGGGCGGGGCTACACCTTC
CDR3aa: CASSSVRTSGRGYTF

abundance: NA
v_gene: TRBV14
d_gene: TRBD2
j_gene: TRBJ2-5
CDR3nt: TGTGCCAGCAGCCAAGAAAGAGGAATAGCGGGGACGAAAATTCAAGAGACCCAGTACTTC
CDR3aa: CASSQERGIAGTKIQETQYF

abundance: NA
v_gene: TRBV7-9
d_gene: TRBD2
j_gene: TRBJ2-1
CDR3nt: TGTGCCAGCATCCAACTAGCGGGGGGGCATGAGCAGTTCTTC
CDR3aa: CASIQLAGGHEQFF

abundance: NA
v_gene: TRBV7-8
d_gene: NA
j_gene: TRBJ2-7
CDR3nt: TGTGCCAGCAGCTCAGTGGACTGGGACTCCTACGAGCAGTACTTC
CDR3aa: CASSSVDWDSYEQYF

abundance: NA
v_gene: TRBV18
d_gene: TRBD1
j_gene: TRBJ1-2
CDR3nt: TGTGCCAGCTCACCAACGGAGGGGGCAAATGGCTACACCTTC
CDR3aa: CASSPTEGANGYTF

abundance: NA
v_gene: TRBV7-9
d_gene: NA
j_gene: TRBJ1-4
CDR3nt: TGTGCCAGCAGCTCGTCGCGGGGGCTTCGGGATGAAAAACTGTTTTTT
CDR3aa: CASSSSRGLRDEKLFF

abundance: NA
v_gene: TRBV11-2
d_gene: NA
j_gene: TRBJ2-4
CDR3nt: TGTGCCAGCAGCTTATTTCCCACCGCCGTCCAGATTCAGTACTTC
CDR3aa: CASSLFPTAVQIQYF

abundance: NA
v_gene: TRBV7-6
d_gene: NA
j_gene: TRBJ2-5
CDR3nt: TGTGCCAGCAGCTTTCAGGGCCAAGAGACCCAGTACTTC
CDR3aa: CASSFQGQETQYF

abundance: NA
v_gene: TRBV28
d_gene: NA
j_gene: TRBJ2-1
CDR3nt: TGTGCCAGCATTACAGCCGGGACACCTCTCTACAATGAGCAGTTCTTC
CDR3aa: CASITAGTPLYNEQFF